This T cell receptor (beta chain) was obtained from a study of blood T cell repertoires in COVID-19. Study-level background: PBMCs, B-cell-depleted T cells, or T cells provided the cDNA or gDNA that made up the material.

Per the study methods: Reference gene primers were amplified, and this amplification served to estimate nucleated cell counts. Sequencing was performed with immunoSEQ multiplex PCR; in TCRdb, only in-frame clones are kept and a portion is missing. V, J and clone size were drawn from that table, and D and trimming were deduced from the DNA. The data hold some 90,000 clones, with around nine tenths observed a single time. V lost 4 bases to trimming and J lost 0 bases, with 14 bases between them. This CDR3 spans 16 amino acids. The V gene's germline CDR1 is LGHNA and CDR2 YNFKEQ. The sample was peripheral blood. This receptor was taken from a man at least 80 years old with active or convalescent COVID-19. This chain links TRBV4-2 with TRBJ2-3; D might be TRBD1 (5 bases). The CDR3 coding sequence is TGTGCCAGCAGCCCAGACCCCAGGGCTAGCACAGATACGCAGTATTTT. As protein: CASSPDPRASTDTQYF.